The TCR beta chain under discussion was sequenced for a study of long-term antiretroviral therapy in people with HIV. CDR3 length: 14 residues. Trimming cost V 0 bases and J 7 bases; bases outside gene matches: 5. The germline CDR1 and CDR2 sequences are KGHSY and FQNENV. It was version v3.0 of the immunoSEQ assay that was run at survey level. Profiled with immunoSEQ multiplex PCR; TCRdb holds only in-frame clones, not every one. In the table there are over 30,000 clones, 70% to 80% of which are singletons. This sample comprised unsorted PBMCs, obtained 1.9 years after starting antiretroviral therapy. This sequence joins TRBV16 and TRBJ1-2; 7 nucleotides agree with TRBD1. The receptor's source is a young man with HIV. CDR3 protein: CASSQSPGGLGYTF. CDR3 coding DNA: TGTGCCAGCAGCCAATCCCCAGGGGGGCTTGGCTACACCTTC.